This T cell receptor beta chain is drawn from a study of blood T cell repertoires in COVID-19 (dated by TCRdb to about 2020). About the study as a whole: The collaborator samples originated in the United States, Italy and Spain and spanned the acute and convalescent phases of COVID-19. The material from the prospective study consisted of cDNA or gDNA derived from T cells, B-cell-depleted T cells, or PBMCs. Deeply sampled blood TCRbeta repertoires from subjects exposed to, actively infected with, or recovered from COVID-19 were included in the dataset. A freely available public database, intended as a resource for researchers studying the immune response to SARS-CoV-2, is where the repertoires were released. The samples were drawn from the first 160 participants of the ongoing ImmuneRACE study and from some 1,300 subjects provided by 6 global collaborators. Sample metadata almost always included a de-identified subject ID, COVID-19 status, age in years and sex. Where available, HLA class I and class II types were obtained from metadata supplied by the sample provider rather than from assay-based typing. Findings and caveats that apply to the study as a whole: The quantity of clinical and demographic metadata differed by source and by participant and was supplied without curation.

Note on this clone: Its antigen remains unidentified. No base-level quality is on record; no much larger clone is a single base apart.

Participants in the prospective study were aged 18 to 89 years, lived in over 20 United States geographic areas, and enrolled through a virtual design. In the prospective study, participants were assigned to cohorts based on the clinical history participants reported in a screening survey and a study questionnaire. Exposed participants were defined as having been in contact with someone with a PCR-confirmed or clinician-diagnosed COVID-19 case within 2 weeks of study entry. In the prospective study, mobile phlebotomists collected whole blood, serum and a nasopharyngeal or oropharyngeal swab from each participant. Prospective study participants could optionally give additional blood draws and questionnaires over an approximately 2-month period. Before DNA extraction, blood samples from the prospective study were shipped at room temperature or frozen. TCRbeta CDR3 regions were amplified from genomic DNA using the immunoSEQ Assay, a bias-controlled multiplex PCR. On the authors' methods: The number of nucleated cells in each sample was estimated from the amplification of reference gene primers within the assay. Sequence reads were collapsed and filtered to measure the absolute abundance of every unique TCRbeta CDR3 rearrangement. For each sample, productive Simpson clonality was calculated as the square root of Simpson's diversity index over productive rearrangements. As stored in TCRdb, this immuneACCESS dataset retains in-frame rearrangements with V and J assigned. A fraction of the clones does not appear; measured against another copy, unresolved V genes explain less than half of the discrepancy, and the remainder lacks a known reason. V and J calls and clone size are given by that table; D and trimming were obtained from the DNA. Present in this sample are roughly 58,000 clones, about 66% of which were seen just once. The ten largest clones take up about half of the sample.

A distance of 17 bases separates the germline ends of V and J, which lose 0 bases and 3 bases respectively. The CDR3 measures 17 amino acids from cysteine to phenylalanine. Just CDR3 DNA is preserved here, 51 bases in frame from base 1. The CDR1 and CDR2 encoded by the germline V gene are SGHRS and YFSETQ. The rearranged chain carries TRBV5-1 and TRBJ2-3; 6 matching bases give a weak D call of TRBD2. The receptor was isolated from a woman aged 60 to 75 who had been exposed to COVID-19. The sample consisted of PBMCs or T cells enriched from blood (not recorded which). In nucleotide form, the sequence is TGCGCCAGCAGCTTGGAGGCGGCGGGATTAGGAACAGATACGCAGTATTTT. Its protein reads: CASSLEAAGLGTDTQYF.